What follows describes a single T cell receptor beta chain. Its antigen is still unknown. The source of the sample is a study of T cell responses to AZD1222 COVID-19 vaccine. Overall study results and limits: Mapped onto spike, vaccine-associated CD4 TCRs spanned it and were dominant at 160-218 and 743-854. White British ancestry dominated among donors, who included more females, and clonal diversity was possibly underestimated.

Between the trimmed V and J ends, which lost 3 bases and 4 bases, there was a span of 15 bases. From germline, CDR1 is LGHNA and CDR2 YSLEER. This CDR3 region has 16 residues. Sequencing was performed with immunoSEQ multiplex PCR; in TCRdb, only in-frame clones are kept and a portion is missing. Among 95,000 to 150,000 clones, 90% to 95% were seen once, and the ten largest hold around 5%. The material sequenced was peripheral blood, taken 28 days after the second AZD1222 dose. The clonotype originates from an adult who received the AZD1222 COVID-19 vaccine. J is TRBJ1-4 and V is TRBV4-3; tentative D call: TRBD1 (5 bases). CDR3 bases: TGCGCCAGCAGCCAGTTCTCCGGGACGGATAATGAAAAACTGTTTTTT. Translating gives CASSQFSGTDNEKLFF.